This T cell receptor (beta chain) was profiled in a study of blood T cell repertoires in COVID-19. Only in-frame clones appear in the TCRdb table, and some are missing; sequencing was by immunoSEQ multiplex PCR. The sample consists of around 130,000 clones, roughly four fifths of them appearing once. Germline V gene sequence: CDR1 SNHLY, CDR2 FYNNEI. V lost 6 bases and J 0 bases, leaving 8 bases between the germline ends. The CDR3 has 14 residues. The chain uses TRBV2 and TRBJ1-4; D perhaps matches TRBD1 (6 bases). Sequencing input: peripheral blood. This TCR was recovered from a human donor in a cohort sampled during active COVID-19. The CDR3 reads CASRTGPTNEKLFF. The DNA for the CDR3 is TGTGCCAGCAGAACAGGGCCAACTAATGAAAAACTGTTTTTT.